The rows below give T cell receptor beta chains drawn from one sample of a study of CD8+ T cells in alopecia areata. The assay was immunoSEQ multiplex PCR, and TCRdb's table has in-frame clones only and misses some. The sample records 150,000 to 200,000 clones, roughly three fifths being singletons. Sequenced material: CD4+ T cells sorted from blood, taken around week 47, from a patient treated with tofacitinib. These receptors were taken from a human donor with alopecia areata. Each CDR3 is given with its conserved first and last residue. The order of the fields is J gene, V gene, clone size, D gene, CDR3 DNA, CDR3 protein. The D gene is left open where the match is weak. Expanded clones get a size class; other rows say once, few or many, or leave the size out.

TRBJ1-5,TRBV28,NA,NA,TGTGCCAGCAGTTTATTACGACAGCCCCAGCATTTT,CASSLLRQPQHF
TRBJ2-5,TRBV18,once,TRBD2,TGTGCCAGCTCACGTAGCGGGGTACAAGAGACCCAGTACTTC,CASSRSGVQETQYF
TRBJ2-3,TRBV4-2,NA,NA,TGTGCCAGCAGCCAGCAGGGAAGGGTAAGAACAGATACGCAGTATTTT,CASSQQGRVRTDTQYF
TRBJ2-7,TRBV7-9,NA,TRBD1,TGTGCCAGCGCGAATACAGGGGATTCCTACGAGCAGTACTTC,CASANTGDSYEQYF
TRBJ1-1,TRBV29-1,NA,NA,TGCAGCGTTGAACAAGGGATGAACACTGAAGCTTTCTTT,CSVEQGMNTEAFF
TRBJ1-2,TRBV10-3,few,TRBD1,TGTGCCATCAGCCCCCAGGGGGGCGGCTACACCTTC,CAISPQGGGYTF
TRBJ1-2,TRBV29-1,NA,NA,TGCAGCGTTGCGACACAGCCTAACTATGGCTACACCTTC,CSVATQPNYGYTF
TRBJ1-5,TRBV15,NA,NA,TGTGCCACCAGCAGAAACCCTAGGACGGGGGATCAGCCCCAGCATTTT,CATSRNPRTGDQPQHF
TRBJ2-2,TRBV4-3,NA,NA,TGCGCCAGCAGTCGTAGGGTCGGGTCCTCCACCGGGGAGCTGTTTTTT,CASSRRVGSSTGELFF
TRBJ2-7,TRBV29-1,NA,TRBD1,TGCAGCGTTGGACAGGGACCCACCTATGGGGAGCAGTACTTC,CSVGQGPTYGEQYF
TRBJ1-2,TRBV29-1,NA,NA,TGCAGCGTTGAAGATGAAACAAACTATGGCTACACCTTC,CSVEDETNYGYTF
TRBJ1-4,TRBV29-1,NA,TRBD1,TGCAGCGCCGGACAGGGGTCTAATGAAAAACTGTTTTTT,CSAGQGSNEKLFF
TRBJ2-7,TRBV6-5,NA,NA,TGTGCCAGCAGTTACTCCCGGGTCCCCAACTACGAGCAGTACTTC,CASSYSRVPNYEQYF
TRBJ2-3,TRBV7-2,NA,TRBD2,TGTGCCAGCAGCACTTCACTAGCGGGGGGCGAGAATACGCAGTATTTT,CASSTSLAGGENTQYF
TRBJ1-1,TRBV29-1,once,NA,TGCAGCGTTGTTTCCAGATTGAACACTGAAGCTTTCTTT,CSVVSRLNTEAFF
TRBJ2-7,TRBV29-1,NA,NA,TGCAGCGTTGAAGATAGGGGGGAAAGTCCGTTTCAGACCTACGAGCAGTACTTC,CSVEDRGESPFQTYEQYF
TRBJ1-1,TRBV29-1,NA,NA,TGCAGCGTCCCCCGCGGGGGGCCCAACACTGAAGCTTTCTTT,CSVPRGGPNTEAFF
TRBJ1-1,TRBV4-3,NA,NA,TGCGCCAGCAGCCTCAGTATGAACACTGAAGCTTTCTTT,CASSLSMNTEAFF
TRBJ1-6,TRBV4-1,NA,NA,TGCGCCAGCAGCCAAGGACAGGCGTATAATTCACCCCTCCACTTT,CASSQGQAYNSPLHF
TRBJ2-7,TRBV7-8,NA,NA,TGTGCCAGCAGCTCCTATGGTGGACTACTCTACGAGCAGTACTTC,CASSSYGGLLYEQYF
TRBJ1-1,TRBV29-1,NA,TRBD1,TGCAGCGTTGTATGGGACAGCACTGAAGCTTTCTTT,CSVVWDSTEAFF
TRBJ2-1,TRBV4-3,NA,NA,TGCGCCAGCAGCTTACGGTCAAACAATGAGCAGTTCTTC,CASSLRSNNEQFF
TRBJ2-1,TRBV6-5,few,NA,TGTGCCAGCGCTCTGCGCTACTACAATGAGCAGTTCTTC,CASALRYYNEQFF
TRBJ1-4,TRBV30,NA,TRBD1,TGTGCCTGGAGCCGCGGGACAGAAAGATTTGAAAAACTGTTTTTT,CAWSRGTERFEKLFF
TRBJ2-2,TRBV29-1,NA,TRBD1,TGCAGCGTTCCCGGGACAGCGAACACCGGGGAGCTGTTTTTT,CSVPGTANTGELFF
TRBJ2-3,TRBV2,NA,TRBD2,TGTGCCAGCAGTGAATGGCGCGGGACTAGCGGGGGCACAGATACGCAGTATTTT,CASSEWRGTSGGTDTQYF
TRBJ2-5,TRBV25-1,once,NA,TGTGCCAGCAGTGAATCTTCTGAAGGAGAGACCCAGTACTTC,CASSESSEGETQYF
TRBJ1-2,TRBV11-2,NA,TRBD1,TGTGCCAGCAGCTTACAAGACAGGGTTGGTTATGGCTACACCTTC,CASSLQDRVGYGYTF